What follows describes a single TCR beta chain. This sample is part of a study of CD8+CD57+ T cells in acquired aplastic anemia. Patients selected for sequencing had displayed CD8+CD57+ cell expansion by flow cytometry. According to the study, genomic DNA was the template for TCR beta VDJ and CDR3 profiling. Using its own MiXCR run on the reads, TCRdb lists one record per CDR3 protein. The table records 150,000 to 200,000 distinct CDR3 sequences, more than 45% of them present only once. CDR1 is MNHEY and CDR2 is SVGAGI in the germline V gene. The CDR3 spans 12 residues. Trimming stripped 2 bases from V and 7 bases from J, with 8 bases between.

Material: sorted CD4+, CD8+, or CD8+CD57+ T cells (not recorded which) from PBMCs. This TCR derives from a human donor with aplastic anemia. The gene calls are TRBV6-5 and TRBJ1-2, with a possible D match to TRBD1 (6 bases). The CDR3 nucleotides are TGTGCCAGCAGTTACGGGACATTTGGCTACACCTTC. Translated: CASSYGTFGYTF.